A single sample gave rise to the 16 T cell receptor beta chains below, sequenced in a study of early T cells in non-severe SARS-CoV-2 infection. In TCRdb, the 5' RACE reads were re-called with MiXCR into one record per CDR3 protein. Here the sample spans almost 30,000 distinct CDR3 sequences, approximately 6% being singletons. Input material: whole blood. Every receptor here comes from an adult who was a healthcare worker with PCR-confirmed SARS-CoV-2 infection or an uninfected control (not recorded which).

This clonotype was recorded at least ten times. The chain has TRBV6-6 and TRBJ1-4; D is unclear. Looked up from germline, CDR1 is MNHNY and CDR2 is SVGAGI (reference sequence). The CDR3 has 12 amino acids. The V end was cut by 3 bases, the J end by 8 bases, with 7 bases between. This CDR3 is CASSYSREKLFF. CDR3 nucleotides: TGTGCCAGCAGTTATTCTCGGGAAAAACTGTTTTTT.

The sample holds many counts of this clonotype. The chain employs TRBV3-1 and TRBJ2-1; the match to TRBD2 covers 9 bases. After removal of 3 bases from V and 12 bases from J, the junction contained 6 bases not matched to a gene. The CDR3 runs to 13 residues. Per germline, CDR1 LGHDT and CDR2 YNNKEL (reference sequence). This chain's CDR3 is CASSQQTSGWQFF. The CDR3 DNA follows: TGTGCCAGCAGCCAGCAGACTAGCGGATGGCAGTTCTTC.

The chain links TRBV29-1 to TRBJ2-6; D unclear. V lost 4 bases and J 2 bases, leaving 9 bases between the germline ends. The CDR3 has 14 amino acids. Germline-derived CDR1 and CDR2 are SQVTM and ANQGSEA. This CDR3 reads CSVGVLAGANVLTF. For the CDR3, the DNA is TGCAGCGTTGGCGTGCTCGCTGGGGCCAACGTCCTGACTTTC.

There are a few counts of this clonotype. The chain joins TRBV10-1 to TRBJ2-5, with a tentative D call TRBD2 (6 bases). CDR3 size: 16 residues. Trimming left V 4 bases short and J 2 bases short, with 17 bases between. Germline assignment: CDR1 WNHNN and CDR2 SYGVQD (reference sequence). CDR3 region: CASSARGLGTQETQYF. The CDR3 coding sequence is TGCGCCAGCAGTGCTAGAGGACTGGGGACTCAAGAGACCCAGTACTTC.

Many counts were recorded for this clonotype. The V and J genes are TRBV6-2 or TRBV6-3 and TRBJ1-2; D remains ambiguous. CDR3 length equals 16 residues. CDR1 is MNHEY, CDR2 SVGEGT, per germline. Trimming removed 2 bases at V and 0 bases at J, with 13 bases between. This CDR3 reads CASSYKLRAANYGYTF. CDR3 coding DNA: TGTGCCAGCAGTTACAAGTTGCGAGCAGCTAACTATGGCTACACCTTC.

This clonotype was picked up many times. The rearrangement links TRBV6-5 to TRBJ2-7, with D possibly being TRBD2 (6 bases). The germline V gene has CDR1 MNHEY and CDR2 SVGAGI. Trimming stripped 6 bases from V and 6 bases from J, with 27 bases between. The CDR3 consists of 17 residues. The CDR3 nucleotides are TGTGCCAGCAGACGGAAACCCTCGGGAGCCTCGTTCTCCGAGCAGTACTTC. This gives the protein CASRRKPSGASFSEQYF.

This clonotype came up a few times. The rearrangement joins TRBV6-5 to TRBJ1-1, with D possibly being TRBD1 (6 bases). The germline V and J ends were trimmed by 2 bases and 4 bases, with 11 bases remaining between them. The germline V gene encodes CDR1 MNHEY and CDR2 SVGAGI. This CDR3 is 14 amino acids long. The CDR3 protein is CASSYKGRGTEAFF. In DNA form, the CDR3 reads TGTGCCAGCAGTTACAAGGGCAGGGGCACTGAAGCTTTCTTT.

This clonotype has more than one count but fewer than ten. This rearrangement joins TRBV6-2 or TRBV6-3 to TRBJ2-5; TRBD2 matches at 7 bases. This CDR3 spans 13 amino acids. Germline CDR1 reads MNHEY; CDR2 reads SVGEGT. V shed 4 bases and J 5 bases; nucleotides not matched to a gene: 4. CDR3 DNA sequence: TGTGCCAGCAGTTTCCGGGACTATGAGACCCAGTACTTC. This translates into CASSFRDYETQYF.

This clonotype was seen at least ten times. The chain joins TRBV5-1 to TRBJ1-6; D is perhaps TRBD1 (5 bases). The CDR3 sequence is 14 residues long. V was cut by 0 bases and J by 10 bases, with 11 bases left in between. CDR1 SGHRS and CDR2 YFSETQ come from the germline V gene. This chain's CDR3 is CASSLDVGGSPLHF. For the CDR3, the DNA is TGCGCCAGCAGCTTGGACGTCGGGGGGTCACCCCTCCACTTT.

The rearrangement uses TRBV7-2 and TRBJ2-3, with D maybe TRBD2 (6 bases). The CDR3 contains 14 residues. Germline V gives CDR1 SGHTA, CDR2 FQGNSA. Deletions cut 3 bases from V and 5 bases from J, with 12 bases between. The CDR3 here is CASSFYGGKDTQYF. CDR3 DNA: TGTGCCAGCAGCTTTTATGGCGGGAAAGATACGCAGTATTTT.

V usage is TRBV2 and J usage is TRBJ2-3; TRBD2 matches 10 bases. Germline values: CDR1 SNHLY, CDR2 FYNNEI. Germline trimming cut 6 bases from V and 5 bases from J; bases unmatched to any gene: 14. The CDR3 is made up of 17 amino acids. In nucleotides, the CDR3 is TGTGCCAGCAGGGGGATCCCAGCGGGGGGGCCAAGAGATACGCAGTATTTT. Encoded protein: CASRGIPAGGPRDTQYF. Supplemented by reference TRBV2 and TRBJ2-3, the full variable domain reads EPEVTQTPSHQVTQMGQEVILRCVPISNHLYFYWYRQILGQKVEFLVSFYNNEISEKSEIFDDQFSVERPDGSNFTLKIRSTKLEDSAMYFCASRGIPAGGPRDTQYFGPGTRLTVL.

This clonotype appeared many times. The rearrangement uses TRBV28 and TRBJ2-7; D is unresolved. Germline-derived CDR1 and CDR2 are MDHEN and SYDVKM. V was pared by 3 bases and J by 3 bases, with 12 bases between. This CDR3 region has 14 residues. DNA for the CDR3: TGTGCCAGCAGTTTTACCGGACGGTTCTACGAGCAGTACTTC. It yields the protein CASSFTGRFYEQYF.

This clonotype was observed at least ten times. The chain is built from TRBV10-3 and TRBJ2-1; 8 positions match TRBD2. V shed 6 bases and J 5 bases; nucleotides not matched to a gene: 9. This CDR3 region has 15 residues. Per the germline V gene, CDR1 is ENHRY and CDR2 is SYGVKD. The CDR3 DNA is TGTGCCATCAGGGAGGAGCGGGGGATCGACAATGAGCAGTTCTTC. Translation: CAIREERGIDNEQFF.

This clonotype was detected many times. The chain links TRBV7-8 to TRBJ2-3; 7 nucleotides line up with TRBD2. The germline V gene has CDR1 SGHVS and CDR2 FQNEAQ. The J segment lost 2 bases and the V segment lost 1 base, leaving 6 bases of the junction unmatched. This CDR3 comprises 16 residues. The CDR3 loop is CASSLGGGAPTDTQYF. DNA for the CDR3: TGTGCCAGCAGCTTAGGGGGAGGGGCCCCCACAGATACGCAGTATTTT.

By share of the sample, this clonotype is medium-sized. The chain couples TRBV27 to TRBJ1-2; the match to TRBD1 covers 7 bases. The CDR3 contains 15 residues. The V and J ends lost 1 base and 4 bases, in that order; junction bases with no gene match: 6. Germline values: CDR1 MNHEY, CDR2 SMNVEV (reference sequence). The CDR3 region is CASSLYGDSSYGYTF. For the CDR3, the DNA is TGTGCCAGCAGTTTATATGGGGACAGCTCCTATGGCTACACCTTC.

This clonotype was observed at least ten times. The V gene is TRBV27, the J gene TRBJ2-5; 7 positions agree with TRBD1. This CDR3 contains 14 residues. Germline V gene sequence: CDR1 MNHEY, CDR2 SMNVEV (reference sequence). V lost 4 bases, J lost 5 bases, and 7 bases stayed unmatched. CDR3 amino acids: CASSWNRGPETQYF. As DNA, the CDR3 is TGTGCCAGCAGTTGGAACAGGGGTCCGGAGACCCAGTACTTC.